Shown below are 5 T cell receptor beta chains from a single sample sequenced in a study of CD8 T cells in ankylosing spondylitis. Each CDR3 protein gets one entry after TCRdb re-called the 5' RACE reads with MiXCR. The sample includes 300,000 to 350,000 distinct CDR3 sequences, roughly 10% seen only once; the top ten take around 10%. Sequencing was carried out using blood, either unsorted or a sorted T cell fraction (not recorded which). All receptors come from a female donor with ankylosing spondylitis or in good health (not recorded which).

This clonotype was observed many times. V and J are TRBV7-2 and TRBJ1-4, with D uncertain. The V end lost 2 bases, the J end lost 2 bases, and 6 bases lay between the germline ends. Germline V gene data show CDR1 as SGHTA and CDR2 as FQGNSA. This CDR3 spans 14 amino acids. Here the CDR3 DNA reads TGTGCCAGCAGCTTAACGGGGACTAATGAAAAACTGTTTTTT. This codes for CASSLTGTNEKLFF.

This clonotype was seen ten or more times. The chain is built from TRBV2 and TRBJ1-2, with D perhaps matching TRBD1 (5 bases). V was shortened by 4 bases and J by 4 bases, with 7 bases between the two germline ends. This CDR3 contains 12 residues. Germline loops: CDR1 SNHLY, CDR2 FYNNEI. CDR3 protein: CASSGQTYGYTF. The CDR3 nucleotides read TGTGCCAGCAGTGGACAGACCTATGGCTACACCTTC.

The CDR3 spells CASSMFQGSGELFF. The DNA for the CDR3 is TGCGCCAGCAGCATGTTCCAGGGTTCCGGGGAGCTGTTTTTT. The chain joins TRBV5-1 to TRBJ2-2; a weak D match, TRBD1 (5 bases). CDR3 size: 14 residues. V shed 4 bases and J shed 6 bases, with 13 bases lying between them. Germline V gene data show CDR1 as SGHRS and CDR2 as YFSETQ.

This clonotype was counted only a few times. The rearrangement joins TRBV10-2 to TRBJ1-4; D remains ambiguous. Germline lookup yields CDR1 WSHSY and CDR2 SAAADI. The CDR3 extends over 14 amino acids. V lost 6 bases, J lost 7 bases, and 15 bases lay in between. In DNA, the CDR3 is TGCGCCAGCAGCTCGGCAGTGCCAGGTGAAAAACTGTTTTTT. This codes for CASSSAVPGEKLFF.

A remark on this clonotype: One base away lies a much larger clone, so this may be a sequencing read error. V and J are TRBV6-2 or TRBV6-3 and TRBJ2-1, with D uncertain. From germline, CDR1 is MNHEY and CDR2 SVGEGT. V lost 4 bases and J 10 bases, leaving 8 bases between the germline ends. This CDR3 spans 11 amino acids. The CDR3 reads CASSCSKEQFF. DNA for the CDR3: TGTGCCAGCAGTTGCTCAAAGGAGCAGTTCTTC.